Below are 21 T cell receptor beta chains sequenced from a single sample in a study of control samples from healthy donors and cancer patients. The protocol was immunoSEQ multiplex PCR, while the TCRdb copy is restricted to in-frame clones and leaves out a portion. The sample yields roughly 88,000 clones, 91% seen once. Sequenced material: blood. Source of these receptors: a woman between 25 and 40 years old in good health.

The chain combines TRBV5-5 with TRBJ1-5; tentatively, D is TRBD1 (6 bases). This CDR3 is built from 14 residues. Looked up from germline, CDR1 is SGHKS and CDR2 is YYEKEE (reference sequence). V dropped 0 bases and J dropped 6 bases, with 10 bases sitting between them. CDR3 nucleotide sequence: TGTGCCAGCAGCTTGGACCAGACAGGTCAGCCCCAGCATTTT. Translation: CASSLDQTGQPQHF.

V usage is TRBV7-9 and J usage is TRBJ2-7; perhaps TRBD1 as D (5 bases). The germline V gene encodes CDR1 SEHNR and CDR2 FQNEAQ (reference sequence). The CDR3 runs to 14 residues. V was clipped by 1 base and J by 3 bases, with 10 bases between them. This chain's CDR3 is CASSLGTFFYEQYF. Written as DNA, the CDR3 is TGTGCCAGCAGCTTAGGGACATTTTTCTACGAGCAGTACTTC.

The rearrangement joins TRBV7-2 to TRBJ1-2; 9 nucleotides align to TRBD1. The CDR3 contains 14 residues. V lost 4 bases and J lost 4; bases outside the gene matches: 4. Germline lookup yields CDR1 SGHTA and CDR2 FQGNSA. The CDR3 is CASSSGTGSYGYTF. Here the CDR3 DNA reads TGTGCCAGCAGCTCGGGGACAGGGAGCTATGGCTACACCTTC.

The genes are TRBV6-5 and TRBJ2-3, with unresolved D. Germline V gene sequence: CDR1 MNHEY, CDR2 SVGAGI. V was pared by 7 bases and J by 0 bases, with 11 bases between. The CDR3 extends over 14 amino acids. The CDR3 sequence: CASIPDKSTDTQYF. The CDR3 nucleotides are TGTGCCAGCATTCCCGACAAGAGCACAGATACGCAGTATTTT.

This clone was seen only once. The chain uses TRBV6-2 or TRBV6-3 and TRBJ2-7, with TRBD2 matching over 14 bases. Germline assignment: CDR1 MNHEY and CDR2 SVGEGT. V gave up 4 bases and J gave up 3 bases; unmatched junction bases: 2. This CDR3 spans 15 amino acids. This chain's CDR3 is CASSSGTSGSYEQYF. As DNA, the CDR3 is TGTGCCAGCAGTTCCGGGACTAGCGGGAGCTACGAGCAGTACTTC.

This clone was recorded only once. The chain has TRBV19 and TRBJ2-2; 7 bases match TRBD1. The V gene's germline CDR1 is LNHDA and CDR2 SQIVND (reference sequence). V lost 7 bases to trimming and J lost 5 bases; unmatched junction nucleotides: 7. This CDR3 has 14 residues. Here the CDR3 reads CASKWDSLTGELFF. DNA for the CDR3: TGTGCCAGTAAGTGGGACAGCTTAACCGGGGAGCTGTTTTTT. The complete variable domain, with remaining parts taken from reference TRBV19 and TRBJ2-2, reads DGGITQSPKYLFRKEGQNVTLSCEQNLNHDAMYWYRQDPGQGLRLIYYSQIVNDFQKGDIAEGYSVSREKKESFPLTVTSAQKNPTAFYLCASKWDSLTGELFFGEGSRLTVL.

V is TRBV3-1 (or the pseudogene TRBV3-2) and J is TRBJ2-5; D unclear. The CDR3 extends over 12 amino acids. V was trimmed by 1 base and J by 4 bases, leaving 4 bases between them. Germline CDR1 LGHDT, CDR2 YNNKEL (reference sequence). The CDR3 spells CASSQVRETQYF. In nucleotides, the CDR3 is TGTGCCAGCAGCCAAGTCAGAGAGACCCAGTACTTC.

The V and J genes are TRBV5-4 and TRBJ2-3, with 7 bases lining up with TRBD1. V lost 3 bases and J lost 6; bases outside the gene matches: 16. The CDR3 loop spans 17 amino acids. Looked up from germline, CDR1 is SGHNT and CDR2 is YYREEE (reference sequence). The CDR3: CASSSESGQTIWDTQYF. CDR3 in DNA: TGTGCCAGCAGCTCAGAATCGGGACAGACGATCTGGGATACGCAGTATTTT.

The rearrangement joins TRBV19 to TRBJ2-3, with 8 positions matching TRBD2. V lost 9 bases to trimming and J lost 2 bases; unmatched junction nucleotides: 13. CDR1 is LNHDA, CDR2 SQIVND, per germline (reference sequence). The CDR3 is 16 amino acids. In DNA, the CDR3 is TGTGCCAGCCGGGGGGGGCCAGCGGGAATCACAGATACGCAGTATTTT. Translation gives CASRGGPAGITDTQYF. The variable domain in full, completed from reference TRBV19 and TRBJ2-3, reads DGGITQSPKYLFRKEGQNVTLSCEQNLNHDAMYWYRQDPGQGLRLIYYSQIVNDFQKGDIAEGYSVSREKKESFPLTVTSAQKNPTAFYLCASRGGPAGITDTQYFGPGTRLTVL.

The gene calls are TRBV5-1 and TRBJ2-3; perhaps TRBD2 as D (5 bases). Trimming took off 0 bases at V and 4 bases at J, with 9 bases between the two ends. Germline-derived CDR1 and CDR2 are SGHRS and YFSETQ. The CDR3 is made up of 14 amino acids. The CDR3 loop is CASSLGTVADTQYF. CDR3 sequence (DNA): TGCGCCAGCAGCTTGGGGACTGTAGCAGATACGCAGTATTTT.

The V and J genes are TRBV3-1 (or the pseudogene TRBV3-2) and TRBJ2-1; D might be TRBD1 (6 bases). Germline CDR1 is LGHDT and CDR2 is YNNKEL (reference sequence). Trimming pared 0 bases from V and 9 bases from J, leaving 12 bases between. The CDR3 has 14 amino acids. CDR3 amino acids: CASSQDGQSGEQFF. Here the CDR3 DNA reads TGTGCCAGCAGCCAAGACGGACAGTCAGGTGAGCAGTTCTTC.

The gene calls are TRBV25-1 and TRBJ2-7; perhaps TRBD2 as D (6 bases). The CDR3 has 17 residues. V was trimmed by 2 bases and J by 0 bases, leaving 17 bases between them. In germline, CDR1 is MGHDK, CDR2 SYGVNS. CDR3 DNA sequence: TGTGCCAGCAGTGAAGTGGGGGGTAGCGGACACTCCTACGAGCAGTACTTC. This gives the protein CASSEVGGSGHSYEQYF.

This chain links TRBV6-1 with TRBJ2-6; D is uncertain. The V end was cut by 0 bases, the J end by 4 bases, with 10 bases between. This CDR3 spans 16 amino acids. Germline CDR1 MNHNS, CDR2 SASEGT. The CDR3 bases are TGTGCCAGCAGTGAAGCTCCCAACCCCGGGGCCAACGTCCTGACTTTC. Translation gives CASSEAPNPGANVLTF.

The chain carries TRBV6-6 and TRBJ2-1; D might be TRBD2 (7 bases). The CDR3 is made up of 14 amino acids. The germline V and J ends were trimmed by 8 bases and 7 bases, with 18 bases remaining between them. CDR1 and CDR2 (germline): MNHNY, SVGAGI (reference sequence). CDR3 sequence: CASGPGGAGNEQFF. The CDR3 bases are TGTGCCAGCGGCCCTGGGGGGGCGGGAAATGAGCAGTTCTTC.

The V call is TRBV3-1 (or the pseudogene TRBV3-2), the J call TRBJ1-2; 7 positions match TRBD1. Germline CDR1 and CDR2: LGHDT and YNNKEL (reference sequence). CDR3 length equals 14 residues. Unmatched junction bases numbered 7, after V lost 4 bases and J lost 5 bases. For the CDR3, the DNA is TGTGCCAGCAGCCCAACGACAGGGACTTATGGCTACACCTTC. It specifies CASSPTTGTYGYTF.

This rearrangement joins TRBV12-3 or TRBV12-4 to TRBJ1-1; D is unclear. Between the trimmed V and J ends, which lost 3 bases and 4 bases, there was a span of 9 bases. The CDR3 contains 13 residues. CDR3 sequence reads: CASSFVRGTEAFF. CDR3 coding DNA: TGTGCCAGCAGTTTTGTGCGCGGCACTGAAGCTTTCTTT.

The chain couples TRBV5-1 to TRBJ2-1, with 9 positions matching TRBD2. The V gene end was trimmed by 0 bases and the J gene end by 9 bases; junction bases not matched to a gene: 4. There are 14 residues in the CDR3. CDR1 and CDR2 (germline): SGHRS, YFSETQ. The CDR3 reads CASSLAGTSTEQFF. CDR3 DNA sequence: TGCGCCAGCAGCTTGGCCGGGACTAGCACTGAGCAGTTCTTC.

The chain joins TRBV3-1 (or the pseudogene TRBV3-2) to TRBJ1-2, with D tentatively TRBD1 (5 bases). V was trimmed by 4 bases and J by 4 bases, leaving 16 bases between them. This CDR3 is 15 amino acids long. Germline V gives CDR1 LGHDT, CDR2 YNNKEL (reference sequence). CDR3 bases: TGTGCCAGCAGCCGGGACTCCTACAGATTCTATGGCTACACCTTC. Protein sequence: CASSRDSYRFYGYTF.

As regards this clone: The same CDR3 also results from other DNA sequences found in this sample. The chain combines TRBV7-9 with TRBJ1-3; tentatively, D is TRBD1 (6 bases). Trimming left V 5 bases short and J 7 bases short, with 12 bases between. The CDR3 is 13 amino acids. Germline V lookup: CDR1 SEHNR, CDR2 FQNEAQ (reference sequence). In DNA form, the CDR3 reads TGTGCCAGCAGCCTTGCCAGGGGTAACACCATATATTTT. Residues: CASSLARGNTIYF.

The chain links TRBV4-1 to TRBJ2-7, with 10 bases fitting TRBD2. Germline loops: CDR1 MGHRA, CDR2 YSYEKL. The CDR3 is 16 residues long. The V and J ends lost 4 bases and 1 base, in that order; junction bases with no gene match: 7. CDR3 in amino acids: CASSRVAGGISYEQYF. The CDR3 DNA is TGCGCCAGCAGCCGAGTAGCGGGGGGTATTTCCTACGAGCAGTACTTC.

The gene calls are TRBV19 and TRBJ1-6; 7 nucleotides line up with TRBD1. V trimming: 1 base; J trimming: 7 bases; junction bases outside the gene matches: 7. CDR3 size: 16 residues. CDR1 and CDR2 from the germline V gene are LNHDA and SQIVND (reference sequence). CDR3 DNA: TGTGCCAGTAGTATAGGTATCAGGGGGAGGAATTCACCCCTCCACTTT. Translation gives CASSIGIRGRNSPLHF.